This T cell receptor beta chain derives from a study of shared clonotypes between healthy human individuals. With V trimmed by 5 bases and J by 2 bases, 5 bases remained unmatched. The CDR3 length is 14 residues. The germline gives CDR1 SGHVS, CDR2 FQNEAQ. Study-level findings and limits: Memory subsets generally showed smaller estimated richness than naive subsets did. Rarefaction curves obtained for sorted subsets showed sequencing incomplete despite large depth.

Every subset had its genomic DNA shared out evenly among several immunoSEQ plates. TCRdb's copy holds only in-frame clones and misses some; the assay was immunoSEQ multiplex PCR. Among approximately 500,000 clones, 90% to 96% were seen once, and the ten largest hold roughly 0.06%. Turning to this clone: Antigen: not known.

CD4+ cells yielded CD45RA+ naive and CD45RA-negative memory subsets. Source material: naive CD4+ T cells sorted from blood. Sample subset: CD45RA+ positively selected. The rearrangement joins TRBV7-8 to TRBJ2-5; 7 bases are shared with TRBD1. The TCR comes from a woman aged 25-40 years in good health. Here the CDR3 reads CASSIGTVQETQYF. CDR3 bases: TGTGCCAGCAGCATCGGGACAGTACAAGAGACCCAGTACTTC.